A single sample is the source of the 17 T cell receptor beta chains below, sequenced in a study of T cell responses to AZD1222 COVID-19 vaccine. Some clones are missing from TCRdb's copy, which holds only in-frame ones; the method was immunoSEQ multiplex PCR. The sample carries 150,000 to 250,000 clones, roughly 92% recorded once. The sample here was peripheral blood, taken 28 days after the second AZD1222 dose. These receptors were collected from an adult who received the AZD1222 COVID-19 vaccine.

The chain employs TRBV6-6 and TRBJ1-2; D may be TRBD1 (5 bases). The length of the CDR3 is 14 residues. V was shortened by 5 bases and J by 7 bases, with 17 bases between the two germline ends. Germline CDR1 is MNHNY and CDR2 is SVGAGI (reference sequence). The CDR3 sequence: CASSGAGTGFGYTF. The CDR3, as DNA: TGTGCCAGCAGTGGGGCCGGGACCGGATTTGGCTACACCTTC.

This chain links TRBV7-2 with TRBJ2-2; 8 bases align to TRBD2. Germline CDR1 SGHTA, CDR2 FQGNSA. The CDR3 totals 15 residues. The trim removed 10 bases at V and 3 bases at J, leaving 10 bases unmatched. CDR3 loop: CAIGAGTSYTGELFF. The CDR3 DNA sequence: TGTGCCATAGGGGCCGGGACTAGTTACACCGGGGAGCTGTTTTTT.

The DNA of the CDR3 is TGTGCCAGCAGCCAAGATCTCACAGGGGGGAGGGAGCAGTACTTC. Translating gives CASSQDLTGGREQYF. The rearrangement uses TRBV4-2 and TRBJ2-7; 8 bases fit TRBD1. This CDR3 contains 15 residues. Per germline, CDR1 LGHNA and CDR2 YNFKEQ. V was clipped by 0 bases and J by 7 bases; unmatched bases: 8.

The chain uses TRBV28 and TRBJ1-2, with a possible D match to TRBD1 (5 bases). Looked up from germline, CDR1 is MDHEN and CDR2 is SYDVKM. This CDR3 spans 13 amino acids. The germline V and J ends were trimmed by 5 bases and 3 bases, with 10 bases remaining between them. The CDR3: CASSTGRHYGYTF. As DNA, the CDR3 is TGTGCCAGCAGTACAGGAAGACACTATGGCTACACCTTC.

The rearrangement links TRBV3-1 (or the pseudogene TRBV3-2) to TRBJ1-1; D perhaps matches TRBD1 (5 bases). This CDR3 region has 16 residues. The V gene lost 1 base and the J gene lost 5 bases, with 17 bases spanning the gap. The germline V gene has CDR1 LGHDT and CDR2 YNNKEL (reference sequence). The CDR3 DNA is TGTGCCAGCAGCCAAGTCCTTAACCTAGGGGCGACTGAAGCTTTCTTT. Translating it yields CASSQVLNLGATEAFF.

The sample holds one count of this clone. The chain carries TRBV9 and TRBJ1-3; tentatively, D is TRBD1 (6 bases). V gave up 0 bases and J gave up 0 bases, with 16 bases separating them. Germline V CDR1 and CDR2: SGDLS, YYNGEE. The CDR3 is 18 amino acids. This CDR3 is CASSVGPPGQLSGNTIYF. The DNA for the CDR3 is TGTGCCAGCAGCGTAGGACCTCCTGGACAGCTCTCTGGAAACACCATATATTTT.

The chain links TRBV4-1 to TRBJ2-2; weak D call: TRBD1 (6 bases). In germline, CDR1 is MGHRA, CDR2 YSYEKL. V was cut by 0 bases and J by 5 bases, with 10 bases left in between. The CDR3 is 15 amino acids. CDR3 region: CASSQDQGTTGELFF. The CDR3 nucleotides read TGCGCCAGCAGCCAAGATCAGGGGACAACCGGGGAGCTGTTTTTT.

This chain uses TRBV30 with TRBJ1-1; D gene uncertain. Trimming took off 1 base at V and 1 base at J, with 10 bases between the two ends. Germline V gives CDR1 GTSNPN, CDR2 SVGIG (reference sequence). The CDR3 spans 14 residues. In DNA, the CDR3 is TGTGCCTGGAGTGGGAGCCACAGGAACACTGAAGCTTTCTTT. Its translation is CAWSGSHRNTEAFF.

CDR3 coding DNA: TGTGCTAGTGGTCGCTTGTATGTAGGGGGAGAGAATCAGCCCCAGCATTTT. Protein: CASGRLYVGGENQPQHF. This chain connects TRBV12-5 to TRBJ1-5, with D tentatively TRBD1 (6 bases). Trimming pared 5 bases from V and 4 bases from J, leaving 21 bases between. CDR3 length: 17 residues. Germline V CDR1 and CDR2: LGHNT, FRNRAP.

This sequence joins TRBV7-9 and TRBJ1-2; D is perhaps TRBD1 (5 bases). V was trimmed by 5 bases and J by 4 bases, leaving 20 bases between them. This CDR3 spans 16 amino acids. The V gene's germline CDR1 is SEHNR and CDR2 FQNEAQ (reference sequence). CDR3 nucleotide sequence: TGTGCCAGCAGCCCACAGGACCTAGCCCATCTCTATGGCTACACCTTC. Protein: CASSPQDLAHLYGYTF.

The V call is TRBV12-3 or TRBV12-4, the J call TRBJ1-5; perhaps TRBD1 as D (6 bases). The CDR3 contains 13 residues. The V end lost 4 bases, the J end lost 6 bases, and 10 bases lay between the germline ends. The CDR3 DNA follows: TGTGCCAGCAGTTCCCGGACAGTTCAGCCCCAGCATTTT. Translated, it gives CASSSRTVQPQHF.

The V and J genes are TRBV5-1 and TRBJ1-1, with 9 bases lining up with TRBD1. Germline CDR1 reads SGHRS; CDR2 reads YFSETQ. The J segment lost 1 base and the V segment lost 3 bases, leaving 4 bases of the junction unmatched. The CDR3 length is 15 residues. CDR3 in DNA: TGCGCCAGCAGCTCCCTGACAGGGGGGAACACTGAAGCTTTCTTT. As protein: CASSSLTGGNTEAFF.

V and J are TRBV5-6 and TRBJ1-2, with D perhaps matching TRBD1 (5 bases). Trimming shortened V by 4 bases and J by 3 bases, and 10 bases separated the two germline ends. The CDR3 loop spans 13 amino acids. CDR1 SGHDT and CDR2 YYEEEE come from the germline V gene. CDR3 sequence reads: CASSPPGDYGYTF. The CDR3 DNA follows: TGTGCCAGCAGCCCTCCGGGGGACTATGGCTACACCTTC.

The V gene is TRBV19, the J gene TRBJ2-3, with D maybe TRBD2 (7 bases). The CDR3 extends over 14 amino acids. Trimming stripped 0 bases from V and 6 bases from J, with 10 bases between. Germline CDR1 LNHDA, CDR2 SQIVND (reference sequence). CDR3 region: CASSIEGGPDTQYF. The CDR3 coding sequence is TGTGCCAGTAGTATAGAGGGGGGGCCGGATACGCAGTATTTT.

This chain uses TRBV19 with TRBJ2-2, with D possibly matching TRBD2 (6 bases). Germline CDR1 is LNHDA and CDR2 is SQIVND (reference sequence). V lost 3 bases to trimming and J lost 7 bases, with 15 bases between them. The CDR3 extends over 15 amino acids. This chain's CDR3 is CASSIDPSAGGELFF. The CDR3 DNA reads as TGTGCCAGTAGTATCGACCCTAGCGCGGGCGGGGAGCTGTTTTTT. Based on the CDR3 plus reference TRBV19 and TRBJ2-2, the full variable domain is DGGITQSPKYLFRKEGQNVTLSCEQNLNHDAMYWYRQDPGQGLRLIYYSQIVNDFQKGDIAEGYSVSREKKESFPLTVTSAQKNPTAFYLCASSIDPSAGGELFFGEGSRLTVL.

This chain uses TRBV19 with TRBJ1-6; D perhaps matches TRBD1 (6 bases). The CDR3 spans 18 residues. Deletions cut 6 bases from V and 4 bases from J, with 22 bases between. Looked up from germline, CDR1 is LNHDA and CDR2 is SQIVND (reference sequence). As DNA, the CDR3 is TGTGCCAGTAGACCTTCCCTTACAGGGACAAGGTATAATTCACCCCTCCACTTT. Translation: CASRPSLTGTRYNSPLHF.

The chain links TRBV6-5 to TRBJ2-6; D remains unclear. The germline V gene has CDR1 MNHEY and CDR2 SVGAGI. V was shortened by 8 bases and J by 0 bases, with 11 bases between the two germline ends. CDR3 length: 15 amino acids. The CDR3 DNA is TGTGCCAGCCGCAAAGAACGCTCTGGGGCCAACGTCCTGACTTTC. Protein product: CASRKERSGANVLTF.